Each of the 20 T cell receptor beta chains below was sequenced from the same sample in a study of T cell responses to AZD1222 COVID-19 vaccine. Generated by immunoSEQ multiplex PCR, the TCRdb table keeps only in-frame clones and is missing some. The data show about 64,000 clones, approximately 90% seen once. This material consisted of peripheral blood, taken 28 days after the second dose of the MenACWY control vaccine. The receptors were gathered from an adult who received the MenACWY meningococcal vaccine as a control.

The CDR3 coding sequence is TGCGCCAGCAGGTCGGCGGGAAGCGGCTATGGCTACACCTTC. Translated: CASRSAGSGYGYTF. The chain has TRBV5-1 and TRBJ1-2, with D hard to call. The V end was cut by 5 bases, the J end by 4 bases, with 15 bases between. The CDR3 is made up of 14 amino acids. Germline V lookup: CDR1 SGHRS, CDR2 YFSETQ.

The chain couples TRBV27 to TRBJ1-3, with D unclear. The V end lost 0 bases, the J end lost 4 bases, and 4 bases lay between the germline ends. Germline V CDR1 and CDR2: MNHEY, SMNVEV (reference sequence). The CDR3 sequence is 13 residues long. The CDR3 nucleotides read TGTGCCAGCAGTTTATCGATGGGAAACACCATATATTTT. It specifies CASSLSMGNTIYF.

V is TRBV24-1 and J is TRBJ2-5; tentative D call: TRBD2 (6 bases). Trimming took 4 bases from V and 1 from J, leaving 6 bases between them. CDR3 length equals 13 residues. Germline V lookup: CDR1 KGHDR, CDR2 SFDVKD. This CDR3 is CATSEGGQETQYF. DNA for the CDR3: TGTGCCACCAGTGAGGGGGGCCAAGAGACCCAGTACTTC.

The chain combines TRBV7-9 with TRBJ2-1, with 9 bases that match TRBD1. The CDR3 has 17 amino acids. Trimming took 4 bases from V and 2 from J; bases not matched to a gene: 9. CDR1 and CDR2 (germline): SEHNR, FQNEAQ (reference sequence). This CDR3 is CASSSNSGTGTYNEQFF. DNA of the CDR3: TGTGCCAGCAGCTCCAATTCCGGGACAGGGACCTACAATGAGCAGTTCTTC.

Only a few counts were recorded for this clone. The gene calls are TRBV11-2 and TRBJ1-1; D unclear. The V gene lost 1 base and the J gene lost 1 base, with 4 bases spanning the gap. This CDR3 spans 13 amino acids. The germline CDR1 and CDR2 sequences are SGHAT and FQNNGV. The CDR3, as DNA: TGTGCCAGCAGCTTAGGGGGGAACACTGAAGCTTTCTTT. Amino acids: CASSLGGNTEAFF.

The CDR3 region has the DNA TGCGCCAGCAGCCAAGTGCAAGTCCCGGGGTTGGCCAAAAACATTCAGTACTTC. This sequence encodes CASSQVQVPGLAKNIQYF. The chain uses TRBV4-1 and TRBJ2-4; a weak D match, TRBD2 (5 bases). V lost 1 base and J 1 base, leaving 17 bases between the germline ends. Germline CDR1 MGHRA, CDR2 YSYEKL. CDR3 length equals 18 residues.

This CDR3 reads CASRKAGMGEQYF. CDR3 sequence (DNA): TGTGCCAGTAGAAAGGCAGGGATGGGCGAGCAGTACTTC. V and J are TRBV19 and TRBJ2-7; a possible D gene is TRBD1 (5 bases). The V end lost 6 bases, the J end lost 6 bases, and 15 bases lay between the germline ends. CDR3 length: 13 amino acids. Per the germline V gene, CDR1 is LNHDA and CDR2 is SQIVND (reference sequence).

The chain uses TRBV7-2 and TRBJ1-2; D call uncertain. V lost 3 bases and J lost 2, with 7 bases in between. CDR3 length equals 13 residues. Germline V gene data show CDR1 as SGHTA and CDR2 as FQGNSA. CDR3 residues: CASSLVGNYGYTF. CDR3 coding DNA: TGTGCCAGCAGCTTGGTTGGAAACTATGGCTACACCTTC.

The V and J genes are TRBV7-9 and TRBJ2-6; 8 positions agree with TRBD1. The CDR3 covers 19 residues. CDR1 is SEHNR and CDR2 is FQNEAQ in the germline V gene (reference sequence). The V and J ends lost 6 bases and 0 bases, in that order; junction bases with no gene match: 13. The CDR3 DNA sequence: TGTGCCAGCAGGCCCCCTGACAGGGGCCGGATCTCTGGGGCCAACGTCCTGACTTTC. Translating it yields CASRPPDRGRISGANVLTF.

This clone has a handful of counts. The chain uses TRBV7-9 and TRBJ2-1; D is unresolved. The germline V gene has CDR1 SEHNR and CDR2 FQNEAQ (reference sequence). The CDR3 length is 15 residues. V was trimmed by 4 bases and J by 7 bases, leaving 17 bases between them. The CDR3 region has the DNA TGTGCCAGCAGCTCCGTAGGCACAATGGGGAATGAGCAGTTCTTC. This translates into CASSSVGTMGNEQFF.

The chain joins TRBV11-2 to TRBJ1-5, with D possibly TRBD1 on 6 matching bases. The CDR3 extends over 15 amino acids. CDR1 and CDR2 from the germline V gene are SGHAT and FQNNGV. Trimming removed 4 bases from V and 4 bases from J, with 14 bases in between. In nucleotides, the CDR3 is TGTGCCAGCAGCTCCGGAGGGGGGGAAAATCAGCCCCAGCATTTT. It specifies CASSSGGGENQPQHF.

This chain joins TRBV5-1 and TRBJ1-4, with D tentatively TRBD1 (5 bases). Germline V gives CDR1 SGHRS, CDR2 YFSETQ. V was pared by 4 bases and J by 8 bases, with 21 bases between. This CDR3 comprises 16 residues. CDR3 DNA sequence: TGCGCCAGCAGCGTGGGGGTAAATCTCGGCACGGAAAAACTGTTTTTT. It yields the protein CASSVGVNLGTEKLFF.

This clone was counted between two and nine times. The CDR3: CASSLDRGRTGELFF. For the CDR3, the DNA is TGTGCCAGCTCACTTGACAGGGGAAGGACCGGGGAGCTGTTTTTT. This chain joins TRBV18 and TRBJ2-2, with 8 bases identical to TRBD1. Germline V lookup: CDR1 KGHSH, CDR2 LQKENI. The V segment lost 4 bases and the J segment 5 bases; nucleotides outside the gene matches: 6. The CDR3 loop spans 15 amino acids.

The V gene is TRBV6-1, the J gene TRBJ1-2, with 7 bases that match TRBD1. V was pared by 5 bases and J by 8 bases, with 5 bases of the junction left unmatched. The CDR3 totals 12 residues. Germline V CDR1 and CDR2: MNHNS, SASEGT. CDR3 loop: CASSPQGNGYTF. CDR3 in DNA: TGTGCCAGCAGTCCACAGGGGAACGGCTACACCTTC.

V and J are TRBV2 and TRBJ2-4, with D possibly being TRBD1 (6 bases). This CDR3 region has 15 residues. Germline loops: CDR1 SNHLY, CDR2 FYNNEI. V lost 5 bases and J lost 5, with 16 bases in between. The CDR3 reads CASSRTGTPENIQYF. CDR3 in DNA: TGTGCCAGCAGTCGTACCGGGACACCAGAAAACATTCAGTACTTC.

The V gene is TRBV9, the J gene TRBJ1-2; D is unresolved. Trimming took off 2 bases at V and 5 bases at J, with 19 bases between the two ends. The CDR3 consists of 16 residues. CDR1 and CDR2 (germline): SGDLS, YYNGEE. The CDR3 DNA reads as TGTGCCAGCAGCGTGTTCGACAATCCTGGGCCGTATGGCTACACCTTC. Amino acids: CASSVFDNPGPYGYTF.

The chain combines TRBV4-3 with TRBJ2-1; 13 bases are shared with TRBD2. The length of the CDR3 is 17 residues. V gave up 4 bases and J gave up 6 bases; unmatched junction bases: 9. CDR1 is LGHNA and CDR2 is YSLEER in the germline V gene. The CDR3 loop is CASSREGTSGTSNEQFF. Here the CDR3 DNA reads TGCGCCAGCAGCCGGGAAGGGACTAGCGGGACCTCCAATGAGCAGTTCTTC.

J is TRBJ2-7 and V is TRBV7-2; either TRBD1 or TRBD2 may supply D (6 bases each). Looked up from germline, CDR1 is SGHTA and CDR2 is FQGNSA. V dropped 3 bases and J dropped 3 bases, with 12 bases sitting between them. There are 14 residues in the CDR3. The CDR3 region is CASSLGGADYEQYF. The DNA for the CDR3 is TGTGCCAGCAGCTTGGGGGGCGCGGACTACGAGCAGTACTTC.

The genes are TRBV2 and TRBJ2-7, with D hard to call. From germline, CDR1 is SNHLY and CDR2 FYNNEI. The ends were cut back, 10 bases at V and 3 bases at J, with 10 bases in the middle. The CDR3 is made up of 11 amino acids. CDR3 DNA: TGTGCCACTGGCACGGGCTACGAGCAGTACTTC. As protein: CATGTGYEQYF. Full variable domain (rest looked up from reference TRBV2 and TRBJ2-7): EPEVTQTPSHQVTQMGQEVILRCVPISNHLYFYWYRQILGQKVEFLVSFYNNEISEKSEIFDDQFSVERPDGSNFTLKIRSTKLEDSAMYFCATGTGYEQYFGPGTRLTVT.

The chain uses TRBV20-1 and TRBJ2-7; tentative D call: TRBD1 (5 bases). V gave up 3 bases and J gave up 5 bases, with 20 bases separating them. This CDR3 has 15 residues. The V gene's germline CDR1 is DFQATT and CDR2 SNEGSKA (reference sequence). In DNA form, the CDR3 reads TGCAGTGCTAGTCGACAGCCCTCCAGGAGAGACGAGCAGTACTTC. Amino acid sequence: CSASRQPSRRDEQYF.